What follows are 9 T cell receptor beta chains derived from one specimen sequenced in a study of blood T cells in healthy people across ages. With a J-beta primer mix and a sample-barcoded 5' primer, a second PCR ran about 6 to 11 cycles. TCRdb passed the 5' RACE reads through MiXCR, listing each CDR3 protein once. The profile shows hundreds of thousands of distinct CDR3 sequences, around half of them singletons. Sequencing was carried out using blood. These receptors all stem from an elderly man in good health.

CDR3 sequence: CSVLSPDNEQYF. CDR3 DNA: TGCAGCGTTTTGTCACCGGACAATGAGCAGTACTTC. The chain couples TRBV29-1 to TRBJ2-5; TRBD1 might be the D (5 bases). V was cut by 5 bases and J by 11 bases, with 18 bases left in between. The CDR3 consists of 12 residues. CDR1 is SQVTM and CDR2 is ANQGSEA in the germline V gene.

The V gene is TRBV7-2, the J gene TRBJ2-5; D is unclear. V lost 5 bases, J lost 11 bases, and 18 bases lay in between. Per germline, CDR1 SGHTA and CDR2 FQGNSA. This CDR3 contains 13 residues. CDR3: CASSPPVVGEQYF. CDR3 bases: TGTGCCAGCAGCCCCCCGGTCGTAGGTGAGCAGTACTTC.

This clonotype has just a few counts. The chain recombines TRBV3-1 with TRBJ2-5, with 10 bases lining up with TRBD1. The CDR3 spans 16 residues. Germline V gives CDR1 LGHDT, CDR2 YNNKEL (reference sequence). V was pared by 3 bases and J by 5 bases, with 9 bases of the junction left unmatched. The CDR3 DNA sequence: TGTGCCAGCAGCCAGTCAGACAGGGGGCTGTGGGAGACCCAGTACTTC. Translating it yields CASSQSDRGLWETQYF.

This clonotype has a handful of counts. The rearrangement joins TRBV7-2 to TRBJ2-7; no definite D call. This CDR3 is 13 amino acids long. V lost 1 base and J 5 bases, leaving 9 bases between the germline ends. The germline gives CDR1 SGHTA, CDR2 FQGNSA. The CDR3 DNA reads as TGTGCCAGCAGCTTAGGGACCTCGCACGAGCAGTACTTC. As protein: CASSLGTSHEQYF.

The count of this clonotype is one. Mismatch with germline at one junction end may stem from a read error. CDR3 in amino acids: CVRHSTGGDSYFNYGHTF. The CDR3 DNA reads as TGTGTCCGCCACTCGACGGGCGGGGACAGCTATTTCAACTATGGCCACACCTTC. The chain uses TRBV6-1 and TRBJ1-2; TRBD1 aligns across 7 bases. The CDR3 runs 18 residues. CDR1 and CDR2 from the germline V gene are MNHNS and SASEGT.

V gene TRBV7-2 combines with J gene TRBJ2-1; D possibly corresponds to TRBD2 (5 bases). CDR1 is SGHTA, CDR2 FQGNSA, per germline. This CDR3 has 14 residues. V gave up 3 bases and J gave up 8 bases, with 14 bases separating them. The CDR3 reads CASSLDPGSDEQFF. In nucleotides, the CDR3 is TGTGCCAGCAGCTTGGACCCGGGGTCGGATGAGCAGTTCTTC.

This clonotype was counted between two and nine times. One junction end does not reproduce the germline sequence, and a read error may be involved. The CDR3 region is CASSLEREGEQFF. The CDR3 bases are TGTGCTAGCAGCTTGGAGCGGGAGGGTGAGCAGTTCTTC. V usage is TRBV7-7 and J usage is TRBJ2-1; 10 bases match TRBD2. The CDR3 runs to 13 residues. Germline V lookup: CDR1 SSHAT, CDR2 FNYEAQ (reference sequence).

About this clonotype: It may be a read error: a sequence one base away is much more abundant. V gene TRBV6-6 combines with J gene TRBJ2-5; no clear D gene. The germline V gene encodes CDR1 MNHNY and CDR2 SVGAGI (reference sequence). There are 10 residues in the CDR3. The V end was cut by 7 bases, the J end by 11 bases, with 11 bases between. The CDR3: CASKGNEQYF. In DNA, the CDR3 is TGTGCCAGCAAGGGCAATGAGCAGTACTTC.

V and J are TRBV20-1 and TRBJ2-5; D is undetermined. Trimming stripped 0 bases from V and 7 bases from J, with 12 bases between. CDR1 is DFQATT and CDR2 is SNEGSKA in the germline V gene (reference sequence). This CDR3 is 13 amino acids long. The CDR3 nucleotides are TGCAGTGCTAGAGATGACCCTAGAGCGACCCAGTACTTC. Protein sequence: CSARDDPRATQYF.